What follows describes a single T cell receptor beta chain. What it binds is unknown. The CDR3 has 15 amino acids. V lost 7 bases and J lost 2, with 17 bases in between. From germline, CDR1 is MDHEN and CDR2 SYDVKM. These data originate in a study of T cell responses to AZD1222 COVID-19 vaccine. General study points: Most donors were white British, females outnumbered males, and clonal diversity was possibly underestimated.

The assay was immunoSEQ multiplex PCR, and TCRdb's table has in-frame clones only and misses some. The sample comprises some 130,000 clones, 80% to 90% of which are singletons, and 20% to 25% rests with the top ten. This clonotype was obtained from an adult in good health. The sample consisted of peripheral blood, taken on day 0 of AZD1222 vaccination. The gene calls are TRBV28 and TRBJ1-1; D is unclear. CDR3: CASIPQSYTNTEAFF. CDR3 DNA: TGTGCCAGCATCCCGCAGAGTTACACAAACACTGAAGCTTTCTTT.